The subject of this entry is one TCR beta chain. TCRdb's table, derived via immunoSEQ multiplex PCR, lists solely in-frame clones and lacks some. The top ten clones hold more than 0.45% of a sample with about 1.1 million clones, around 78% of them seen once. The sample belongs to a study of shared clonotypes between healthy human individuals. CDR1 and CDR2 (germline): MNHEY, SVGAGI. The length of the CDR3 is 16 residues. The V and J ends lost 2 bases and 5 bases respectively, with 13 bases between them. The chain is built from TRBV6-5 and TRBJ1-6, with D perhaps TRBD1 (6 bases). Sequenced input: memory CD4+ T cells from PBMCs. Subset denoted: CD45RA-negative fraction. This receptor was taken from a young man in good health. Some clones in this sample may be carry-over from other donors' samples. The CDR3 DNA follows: TGTGCCAGCAGTTACGCCCCCGGGGGCGATAATTCACCCCTCCACTTT. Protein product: CASSYAPGGDNSPLHF.